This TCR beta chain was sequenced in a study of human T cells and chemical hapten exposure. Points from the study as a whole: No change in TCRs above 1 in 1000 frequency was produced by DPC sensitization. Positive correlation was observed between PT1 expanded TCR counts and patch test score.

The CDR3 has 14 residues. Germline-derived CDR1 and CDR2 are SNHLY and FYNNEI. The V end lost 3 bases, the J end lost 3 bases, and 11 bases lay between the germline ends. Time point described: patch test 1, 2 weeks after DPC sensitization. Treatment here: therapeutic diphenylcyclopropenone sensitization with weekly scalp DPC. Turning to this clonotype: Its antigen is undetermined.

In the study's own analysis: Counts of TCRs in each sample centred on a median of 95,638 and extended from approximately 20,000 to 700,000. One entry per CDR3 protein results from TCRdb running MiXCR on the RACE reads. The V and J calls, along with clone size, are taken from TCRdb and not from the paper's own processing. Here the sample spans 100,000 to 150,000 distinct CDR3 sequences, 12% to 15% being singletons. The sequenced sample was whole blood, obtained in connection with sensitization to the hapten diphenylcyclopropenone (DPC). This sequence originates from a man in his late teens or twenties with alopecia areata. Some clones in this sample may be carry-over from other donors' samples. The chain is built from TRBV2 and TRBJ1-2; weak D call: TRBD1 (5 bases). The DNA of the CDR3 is TGTGCCAGCAGTGATGGGGACTCCTACTATGGCTACACCTTC. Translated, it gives CASSDGDSYYGYTF.